A single sample gave rise to the 18 T cell receptor beta chains below, sequenced in a study of blood T cell dynamics during melanoma immunotherapy. Sequenced by immunoSEQ multiplex PCR; TCRdb stores in-frame clones only, minus some. The table records about 8,500 clones, around 84% of them present only once. Sample time point: pre-treatment baseline. Here the sequenced sample was blood, taken from a patient treated with checkpoint blockade. The receptors derive from a human donor with melanoma.

The genes are TRBV7-2 and TRBJ1-3, with D possibly matching TRBD1 (5 bases). Trimming left V 3 bases short and J 0 bases short, with 9 bases between. Germline V gives CDR1 SGHTA, CDR2 FQGNSA. The CDR3 is 15 residues long. CDR3 sequence (DNA): TGTGCCAGCAGCTTGCAGGGCCCCTCTGGAAACACCATATATTTT. Protein sequence: CASSLQGPSGNTIYF.

The chain couples TRBV30 to TRBJ1-6; 7 positions agree with TRBD1. CDR3 length equals 15 residues. V gave up 1 base and J gave up 7 bases; unmatched junction bases: 7. Looked up from germline, CDR1 is GTSNPN and CDR2 is SVGIG (reference sequence). CDR3 region: CAWSEAGGLNSPLHF. The CDR3, as DNA: TGTGCCTGGAGTGAGGCAGGGGGATTGAATTCACCCCTCCACTTT.

This chain uses TRBV2 with TRBJ2-1, with D tentatively TRBD2 (7 bases). Looked up from germline, CDR1 is SNHLY and CDR2 is FYNNEI. Trimming removed 4 bases from V and 9 bases from J, with 22 bases in between. This CDR3 is built from 16 residues. In DNA form, the CDR3 reads TGTGCCAGCAGTGTTGGTGGGGGGGCCGGAGCCGGTGAGCAGTTCTTC. Its protein is CASSVGGGAGAGEQFF.

This chain connects TRBV28 to TRBJ2-7; TRBD2 matches 10 bases. The junction had 6 bases not matched to a gene; V was cut back by 5 bases and J by 5 bases. The CDR3 is 14 amino acids. CDR1 MDHEN and CDR2 SYDVKM come from the germline V gene. The CDR3 here is CASSPGGTSDEQYF. CDR3 in DNA: TGTGCCAGCAGTCCCGGGGGGACTAGCGACGAGCAGTACTTC.

V and J are TRBV30 and TRBJ1-2; D is possibly TRBD1 (5 bases). Trimming cost V 3 bases and J 5 bases, with 13 bases left between them. This CDR3 is 13 amino acids long. The germline V gene encodes CDR1 GTSNPN and CDR2 SVGIG (reference sequence). The CDR3 loop is CAWRPRTLYGYTF. CDR3 bases: TGTGCCTGGAGACCCCGGACACTATATGGCTACACCTTC.

CDR3 nucleotides: TGTGCCAGCAGCCCAGACAGGCTGATGAACACTGAAGCTTTCTTT. Translated: CASSPDRLMNTEAFF. The V gene is TRBV7-9, the J gene TRBJ1-1; the D gene is possibly TRBD1 (6 bases). The CDR3 spans 15 residues. CDR1 is SEHNR and CDR2 is FQNEAQ in the germline V gene (reference sequence). V was clipped by 5 bases and J by 0 bases, with 13 bases between them.

This clone is medium-sized (0.01 to 0.1%) in the sample. The chain carries TRBV4-2 and TRBJ2-1; a possible D gene is TRBD1 (9 bases). V was shortened by 0 bases and J by 12 bases, with 21 bases between the two germline ends. The germline gives CDR1 LGHNA, CDR2 YNFKEQ. The CDR3 extends over 16 amino acids. The CDR3 spells CASSQDSGTGFESQFF. For the CDR3, the DNA is TGTGCCAGCAGCCAAGATAGCGGGACAGGGTTCGAGTCGCAGTTCTTC.

This clone was recorded once. The chain carries TRBV6-5 and TRBJ2-7; the D call may be TRBD1 or TRBD2 (5 bases each). CDR1 is MNHEY, CDR2 SVGAGI, per germline. The CDR3 has 16 residues. The V end was cut by 4 bases, the J end by 0 bases, with 16 bases between. The CDR3 region has the DNA TGTGCCAGCAGTTTTCAGGGAGTGGGATTCTCCTACGAGCAGTACTTC. Protein sequence: CASSFQGVGFSYEQYF.

The chain has TRBV28 and TRBJ1-1; perhaps TRBD1 as D (5 bases). Germline CDR1 reads MDHEN; CDR2 reads SYDVKM. CDR3 length: 13 amino acids. Trimming took off 2 bases at V and 3 bases at J, with 7 bases between the two ends. The CDR3, as DNA: TGTGCCAGCAGTTTAGGGGGAGACACTGAAGCTTTCTTT. Translation gives CASSLGGDTEAFF.

This rearrangement joins TRBV4-3 to TRBJ2-4, with D possibly called TRBD1 or TRBD2 (5 bases each). V was clipped by 4 bases and J by 0 bases, with 22 bases between them. The V gene's germline CDR1 is LGHNA and CDR2 YSLEER. The CDR3 has 19 residues. In nucleotides, the CDR3 is TGCGCCAGCAGCCCCCCGGGGCTCGAACTCGGACTAGCCAAAAACATTCAGTACTTC. It specifies CASSPPGLELGLAKNIQYF.

This chain joins TRBV7-7 and TRBJ1-3; D gene uncertain. CDR3 length: 12 amino acids. The V and J ends lost 5 bases and 4 bases respectively, with 6 bases between them. Per the germline V gene, CDR1 is SSHAT and CDR2 is FNYEAQ (reference sequence). CDR3 protein: CASSGGGNTIYF. The CDR3 DNA is TGTGCCAGCAGCGGAGGGGGAAACACCATATATTTT.

This clone has only a few counts. The rearrangement uses TRBV27 and TRBJ2-7, with 7 bases lining up with TRBD1. CDR3 size: 13 residues. V shed 5 bases and J 4 bases; nucleotides not matched to a gene: 5. Looked up from germline, CDR1 is MNHEY and CDR2 is SMNVEV (reference sequence). CDR3 DNA: TGTGCCAGCAGTCTCGGGACAGATTACGAGCAGTACTTC. Translated: CASSLGTDYEQYF.

This sequence joins TRBV5-1 and TRBJ2-1; unclear D gene. This CDR3 contains 15 residues. Trimming shortened V by 2 bases and J by 0 bases, and 9 bases separated the two germline ends. From germline, CDR1 is SGHRS and CDR2 YFSETQ. CDR3 sequence: CASSFTESSYNEQFF. The CDR3 DNA reads as TGCGCCAGCAGCTTCACAGAGAGCTCCTACAATGAGCAGTTCTTC.

The gene calls are TRBV28 and TRBJ2-7, with 10 nucleotides matching TRBD1. The CDR3 sequence is 15 residues long. The V segment lost 5 bases and the J segment 1 base; nucleotides outside the gene matches: 5. The germline CDR1 and CDR2 sequences are MDHEN and SYDVKM. The CDR3 protein is CASSPPGQGSYEQYF. CDR3 DNA: TGTGCCAGCAGTCCCCCGGGACAGGGGTCCTACGAGCAGTACTTC.

The chain joins TRBV9 to TRBJ2-1; a weak D match, TRBD2 (5 bases). Germline CDR1 SGDLS, CDR2 YYNGEE. The CDR3 spans 13 residues. With 3 bases removed from V and 6 bases from J, the gap between germline ends came to 10 bases. CDR3 amino acids: CASSERRGNEQFF. In DNA form, the CDR3 reads TGTGCCAGCAGCGAGAGACGGGGCAATGAGCAGTTCTTC.

V usage is TRBV9 and J usage is TRBJ2-6; tentatively, D is TRBD1 (5 bases). The V gene's germline CDR1 is SGDLS and CDR2 YYNGEE. V was shortened by 4 bases and J by 2 bases, with 10 bases between the two germline ends. CDR3 length: 15 amino acids. CDR3 residues: CASSFQTAGANVLTF. The CDR3, as DNA: TGTGCCAGCAGCTTCCAGACAGCTGGGGCCAACGTCCTGACTTTC.

J is TRBJ1-1 and V is TRBV7-2; TRBD1 matches 10 bases. The CDR3 length is 14 residues. Germline V gene data show CDR1 as SGHTA and CDR2 as FQGNSA. J was trimmed by 7 bases and V by 5 bases; bases with no gene match: 7. CDR3 nucleotide sequence: TGTGCCAGCAGCCCCCGACAGGGGGCAGGTGAAGCTTTCTTT. Encoded protein: CASSPRQGAGEAFF. Drawing the rest from reference TRBV7-2 and TRBJ1-1, the complete variable domain is GAGVSQSPSNKVTEKGKDVELRCDPISGHTALYWYRQSLGQGLEFLIYFQGNSAPDKSGLPSDRFSAERTGGSVSTLTIQRTQQEDSAVYLCASSPRQGAGEAFFGQGTRLTVV.

V gene TRBV9 combines with J gene TRBJ1-2; the D gene is possibly TRBD1 (5 bases). The CDR3 loop spans 15 amino acids. CDR1 SGDLS and CDR2 YYNGEE come from the germline V gene. V was shortened by 2 bases and J by 4 bases, with 15 bases between the two germline ends. This chain's CDR3 is CASSVSPQEAYGYTF. The CDR3 DNA sequence: TGTGCCAGCAGCGTGAGCCCACAGGAGGCCTATGGCTACACCTTC.